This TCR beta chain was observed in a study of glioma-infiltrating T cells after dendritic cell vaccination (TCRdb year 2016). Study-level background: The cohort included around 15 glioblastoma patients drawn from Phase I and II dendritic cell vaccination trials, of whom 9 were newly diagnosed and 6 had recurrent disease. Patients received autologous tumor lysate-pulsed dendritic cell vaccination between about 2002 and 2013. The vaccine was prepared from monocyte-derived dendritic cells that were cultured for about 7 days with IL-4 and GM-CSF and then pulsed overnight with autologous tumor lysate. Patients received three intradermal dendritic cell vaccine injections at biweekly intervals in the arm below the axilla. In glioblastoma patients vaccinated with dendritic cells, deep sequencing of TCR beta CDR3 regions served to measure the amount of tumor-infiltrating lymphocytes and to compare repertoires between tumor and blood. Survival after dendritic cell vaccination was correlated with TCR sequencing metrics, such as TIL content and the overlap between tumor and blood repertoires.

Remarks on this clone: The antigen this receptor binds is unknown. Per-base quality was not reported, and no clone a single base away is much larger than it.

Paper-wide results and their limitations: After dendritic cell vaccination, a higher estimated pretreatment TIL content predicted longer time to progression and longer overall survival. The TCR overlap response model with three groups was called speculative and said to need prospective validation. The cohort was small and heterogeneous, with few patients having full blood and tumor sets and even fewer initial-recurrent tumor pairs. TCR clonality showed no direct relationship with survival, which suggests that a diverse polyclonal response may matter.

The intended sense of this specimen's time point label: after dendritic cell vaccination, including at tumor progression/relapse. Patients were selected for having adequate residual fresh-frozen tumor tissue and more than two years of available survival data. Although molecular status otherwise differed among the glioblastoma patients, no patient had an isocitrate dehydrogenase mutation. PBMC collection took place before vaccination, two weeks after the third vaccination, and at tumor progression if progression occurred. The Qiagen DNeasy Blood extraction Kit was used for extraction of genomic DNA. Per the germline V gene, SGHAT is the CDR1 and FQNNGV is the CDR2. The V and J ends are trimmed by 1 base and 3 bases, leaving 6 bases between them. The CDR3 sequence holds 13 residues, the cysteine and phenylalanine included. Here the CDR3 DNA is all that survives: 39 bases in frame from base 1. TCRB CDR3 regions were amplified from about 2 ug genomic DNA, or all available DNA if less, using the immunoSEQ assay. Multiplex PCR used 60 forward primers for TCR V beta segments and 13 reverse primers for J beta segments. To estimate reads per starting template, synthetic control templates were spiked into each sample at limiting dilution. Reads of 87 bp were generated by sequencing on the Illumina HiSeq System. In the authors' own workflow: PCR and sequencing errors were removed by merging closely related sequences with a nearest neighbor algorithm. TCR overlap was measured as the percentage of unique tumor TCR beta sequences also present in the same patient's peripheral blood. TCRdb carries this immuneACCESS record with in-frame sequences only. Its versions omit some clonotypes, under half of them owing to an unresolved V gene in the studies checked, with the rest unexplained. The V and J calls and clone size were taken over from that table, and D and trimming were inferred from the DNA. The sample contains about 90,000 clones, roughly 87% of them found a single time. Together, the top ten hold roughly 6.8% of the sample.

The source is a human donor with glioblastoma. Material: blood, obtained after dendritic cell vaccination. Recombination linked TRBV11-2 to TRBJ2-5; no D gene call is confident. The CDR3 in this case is CASSLGAEETQYF. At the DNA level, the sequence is TGTGCCAGCAGCTTAGGTGCGGAAGAGACCCAGTACTTC.